These 25 T cell receptor beta chains came from one sample sequenced in a study of blood T cell repertoires in COVID-19. TCRdb's table, derived via immunoSEQ multiplex PCR, lists solely in-frame clones and lacks some. Among over 200,000 clones listed, 86% were seen once. What was sequenced was peripheral blood. The receptors here all came from a man aged 25 to 40 who had recovered from COVID-19.

The V call is TRBV6-2 or TRBV6-3, the J call TRBJ2-5; TRBD2 matches at 12 bases. Germline CDR1 is MNHEY and CDR2 is SVGEGT. This CDR3 has 19 residues. The junction had 12 bases not matched to a gene; V was cut back by 1 base and J by 3 bases. The CDR3 reads CASSYWIPLAGGIEETQYF. The CDR3 DNA reads as TGTGCCAGCAGTTACTGGATCCCCCTAGCGGGGGGGATAGAAGAGACCCAGTACTTC.

This clone came up a few times. The CDR3 loop is CASRDLPGQGIDGYTF. CDR3 DNA: TGCGCCAGCAGGGACCTTCCGGGACAGGGGATTGATGGCTACACCTTC. V is TRBV5-1 and J is TRBJ1-2; 10 bases align to TRBD1. V lost 5 bases to trimming and J lost 6 bases; unmatched junction nucleotides: 13. CDR1 and CDR2 (germline): SGHRS, YFSETQ. CDR3 length: 16 amino acids.

The chain joins TRBV5-1 to TRBJ2-1, with 8 bases matching TRBD2. The V gene's germline CDR1 is SGHRS and CDR2 YFSETQ. CDR3 length: 18 residues. The V gene end was trimmed by 0 bases and the J gene end by 3 bases; junction bases not matched to a gene: 11. CDR3 sequence: CASSLGGPLRGDYNEQFF. CDR3 DNA sequence: TGCGCCAGCAGCTTGGGTGGTCCCTTGCGGGGGGACTACAATGAGCAGTTCTTC.

This clone came up once. The DNA of the CDR3 is TGCGCCAGCAGTGGACCCCAGGGTAGGGACACTGAAGCTTTCTTT. Amino acids: CASSGPQGRDTEAFF. The chain carries TRBV10-1 and TRBJ1-1; weak D call: TRBD1 (5 bases). CDR1 WNHNN and CDR2 SYGVQD come from the germline V gene (reference sequence). CDR3 length: 15 residues. The V gene lost 4 bases and the J gene lost 3 bases, with 15 bases spanning the gap.

This chain joins TRBV29-1 and TRBJ2-3; TRBD1 is a possible D gene (6 bases). V was pared by 3 bases and J by 2 bases, with 12 bases between. Germline CDR1 and CDR2: SQVTM and ANQGSEA. This CDR3 has 14 residues. This CDR3 reads CSVEDSGNTDTQYF. The CDR3 bases are TGCAGCGTTGAGGACAGCGGAAACACAGATACGCAGTATTTT.

The V call is TRBV19, the J call TRBJ1-1; 8 bases align to TRBD1. This CDR3 contains 14 residues. Germline CDR1 and CDR2: LNHDA and SQIVND (reference sequence). With 7 bases clipped from V and 1 base from J, the junction kept 5 bases outside the gene matches. CDR3 protein: CASKQTGANTEAFF. CDR3 nucleotides: TGTGCCAGTAAACAGACAGGGGCGAACACTGAAGCTTTCTTT.

CDR3 DNA sequence: TGCGCCAGCAGCTCCTACTGGACAGGGAGTACAGATACGCAGTATTTT. The encoded protein is CASSSYWTGSTDTQYF. The rearrangement links TRBV5-1 to TRBJ2-3, with TRBD1 matching over 8 bases. Looked up from germline, CDR1 is SGHRS and CDR2 is YFSETQ. This CDR3 is built from 16 residues. The J segment lost 3 bases and the V segment lost 3 bases, leaving 9 bases of the junction unmatched.

The chain employs TRBV25-1 and TRBJ2-2; TRBD1 agrees at 7 bases. Germline V gene lookup returns CDR1 MGHDK and CDR2 SYGVNS. This CDR3 is built from 16 residues. Trimming took 7 bases from V and 2 from J; bases not matched to a gene: 10. The CDR3 spells CASTTSGDRNTGELFF. The DNA for the CDR3 is TGTGCCAGCACCACCAGTGGGGACAGAAACACCGGGGAGCTGTTTTTT.

The CDR3 spells CASSLGGFTDTQYF. The CDR3 DNA follows: TGCGCCAGCAGCCTCGGGGGGTTCACAGATACGCAGTATTTT. This chain uses TRBV4-3 with TRBJ2-3; the match to TRBD2 covers 7 bases. The germline V gene has CDR1 LGHNA and CDR2 YSLEER. The CDR3 spans 14 residues. V lost 4 bases and J lost 2; bases outside the gene matches: 3.

J is TRBJ2-5 and V is TRBV5-1; 10 nucleotides agree with TRBD1. V was clipped by 4 bases and J by 5 bases; unmatched bases: 5. Germline V CDR1 and CDR2: SGHRS, YFSETQ. This CDR3 has 14 residues. The CDR3, as DNA: TGCGCCAGCAGCGGGGGACAGGGGCCTGAGACCCAGTACTTC. Residues: CASSGGQGPETQYF.

The chain carries TRBV9 and TRBJ1-5; 9 nucleotides match TRBD1. The CDR3 sequence is 15 residues long. The J segment lost 7 bases and the V segment lost 3 bases, leaving 8 bases of the junction unmatched. In germline, CDR1 is SGDLS, CDR2 YYNGEE. The CDR3 sequence: CASSASGTGTQPQHF. The CDR3 DNA is TGTGCCAGCAGCGCCTCCGGGACAGGGACCCAGCCCCAGCATTTT.

CDR3 nucleotide sequence: TGTGCCAGCAGCTTGGCTGTTGGACTTTCCACCGGGGAGCTGTTTTTT. It translates to CASSLAVGLSTGELFF. The chain recombines TRBV5-6 with TRBJ2-2; a weak D match, TRBD2 (5 bases). The ends were cut back, 0 bases at V and 4 bases at J, with 13 bases in the middle. The CDR3 runs 16 residues. Germline CDR1 SGHDT, CDR2 YYEEEE.

CDR3 coding DNA: TGTGCCAGCAGTTACACGAGATATAGCAATCAGCCCCAGCATTTT. Translation: CASSYTRYSNQPQHF. V gene TRBV6-5 combines with J gene TRBJ1-5; D unresolved. The CDR3 sequence is 15 residues long. V dropped 2 bases and J dropped 0 bases, with 8 bases sitting between them. The germline V gene encodes CDR1 MNHEY and CDR2 SVGAGI.

This sequence joins TRBV24-1 and TRBJ1-6, with a weak D call TRBD1 (6 bases). Germline CDR1 reads KGHDR; CDR2 reads SFDVKD. V shed 0 bases and J shed 7 bases, with 12 bases lying between them. The CDR3 is made up of 16 amino acids. CDR3 residues: CATSDLGGQTNSPLHF. Written as DNA, the CDR3 is TGTGCCACCAGTGATTTGGGAGGACAGACCAATTCACCCCTCCACTTT.

The gene calls are TRBV5-4 and TRBJ2-3, with 7 bases lining up with TRBD2. V gave up 1 base and J gave up 3 bases; unmatched junction bases: 5. The CDR3 spans 15 residues. Germline assignment: CDR1 SGHNT and CDR2 YYREEE (reference sequence). In DNA, the CDR3 is TGTGCCAGCAGCTTGATTAGCGGGCGAACAGATACGCAGTATTTT. It translates to CASSLISGRTDTQYF.

This chain links TRBV5-1 with TRBJ2-7; D gene unclear. The CDR3 loop spans 14 amino acids. The V gene's germline CDR1 is SGHRS and CDR2 YFSETQ. V lost 0 bases and J lost 6, with 13 bases in between. CDR3 bases: TGCGCCAGCAGCTTGGACATAACCGGCGGCGAGCAGTACTTC. Translated: CASSLDITGGEQYF. Complete variable domain (other parts from reference TRBV5-1 and TRBJ2-7): KAGVTQTPRYLIKTRGQQVTLSCSPISGHRSVSWYQQTPGQGLQFLFEYFSETQRNKGNFPGRFSGRQFSNSRSEMNVSTLELGDSALYLCASSLDITGGEQYFGPGTRLTVT.

This rearrangement joins TRBV10-3 to TRBJ2-7; TRBD1 aligns across 8 bases. V shed 8 bases, J shed 8 bases, and the junction held 11 bases outside the gene matches. CDR1 is ENHRY, CDR2 SYGVKD, per germline. The CDR3 has 13 amino acids. This chain's CDR3 is CAIRPGQDNKQYF. The DNA of the CDR3 is TGTGCCATCCGGCCGGGACAGGACAACAAGCAGTACTTC.

The V call is TRBV7-2, the J call TRBJ2-4; TRBD2 aligns across 12 bases. The CDR3 is made up of 15 amino acids. Germline CDR1 SGHTA, CDR2 FQGNSA. J gave up 9 bases and V 4 bases, and 7 bases lay outside the gene matches. The CDR3 here is CASSSLAGGPSIQYF. The CDR3 nucleotides read TGTGCCAGCAGCTCCCTAGCGGGGGGGCCTTCCATTCAGTACTTC.

The chain recombines TRBV2 with TRBJ2-1; 10 positions match TRBD1. The CDR3 spans 16 residues. J was trimmed by 6 bases and V by 11 bases; bases with no gene match: 16. CDR1 is SNHLY, CDR2 FYNNEI, per germline. The DNA for the CDR3 is TGTGCCGTACACTCTATGACAGGGGGCGAGGGCAATGAGCAGTTCTTC. Its protein is CAVHSMTGGEGNEQFF.

The chain combines TRBV28 with TRBJ1-3, with TRBD1 identical over 10 bases. The CDR3 consists of 16 residues. The germline V gene has CDR1 MDHEN and CDR2 SYDVKM. The ends lost 4 bases at V and 3 bases at J; junction bases unmatched: 6. The CDR3 DNA reads as TGTGCCAGCAGTTATACGGGACAGGGGATTGGAAACACCATATATTTT. Protein: CASSYTGQGIGNTIYF.

The chain links TRBV4-2 to TRBJ2-5, with D possibly being TRBD2 (5 bases). Germline V CDR1 and CDR2: LGHNA, YNFKEQ. The CDR3 is 14 residues long. Trimming cost V 0 bases and J 7 bases, with 12 bases left between them. CDR3 residues: CASSQEGREGTQYF. For the CDR3, the DNA is TGTGCCAGCAGCCAAGAAGGCCGCGAGGGGACCCAGTACTTC.

This chain joins TRBV5-1 and TRBJ2-2; a weak D match, TRBD2 (5 bases). Per germline, CDR1 SGHRS and CDR2 YFSETQ. The CDR3 runs to 16 residues. V shed 1 base and J shed 1 base, with 11 bases lying between them. The CDR3 region is CASSLRGLRNTGELFF. CDR3 bases: TGCGCCAGCAGCTTGAGAGGGTTACGGAACACCGGGGAGCTGTTTTTT.

This chain links TRBV12-3 or TRBV12-4 with TRBJ1-2; unclear D gene. V was cut by 5 bases and J by 8 bases, with 12 bases left in between. The length of the CDR3 is 12 residues. The CDR3 nucleotides read TGTGCCAGCAGTCCGGGGAGGTCAGGCTACACCTTC. Residues: CASSPGRSGYTF.

This chain links TRBV2 with TRBJ1-4, with TRBD1 as a possible D gene (6 bases). The V and J ends lost 4 bases and 8 bases respectively, with 11 bases between them. The CDR3 loop spans 13 amino acids. Germline V gives CDR1 SNHLY, CDR2 FYNNEI. CDR3 loop: CASSGSGVEKLFF. CDR3 in DNA: TGTGCCAGCAGTGGGTCAGGGGTAGAAAAACTGTTTTTT.

The chain combines TRBV29-1 with TRBJ2-2; TRBD2 matches 12 bases. Germline CDR1 is SQVTM and CDR2 is ANQGSEA. The CDR3 is made up of 15 amino acids. Losses at the gene ends were 7 bases for V and 4 bases for J; bases not matched to a gene: 7. In nucleotides, the CDR3 is TGCAGCGCTGAGAGACTAGCGGGGGCCACCGGGGAGCTGTTTTTT. It is translated as CSAERLAGATGELFF.